This T cell receptor beta chain was profiled in a study of long-term antiretroviral therapy in people with HIV. Samples were assayed with immunoSEQ v3.0 at survey level. Profiled with immunoSEQ multiplex PCR; TCRdb holds only in-frame clones, not every one. The table records 20,000 to 25,000 clones, roughly four fifths of them present only once. This clone was picked up one time. This CDR3 contains 14 residues. Trimming pared 3 bases from V and 2 bases from J, leaving 11 bases between. Germline assignment: CDR1 MDHEN and CDR2 SYDVKM. This chain links TRBV28 with TRBJ2-7; perhaps D is TRBD1 or TRBD2 (5 bases each). This specimen was unsorted PBMCs, taken 0.3 years after starting antiretroviral therapy. The sequence derives from a man in his fifties or sixties with HIV. The CDR3 DNA reads as TGTGCCAGCAGTTTCACCGGGACGCCCTACGAGCAGTACTTC. It is translated as CASSFTGTPYEQYF.